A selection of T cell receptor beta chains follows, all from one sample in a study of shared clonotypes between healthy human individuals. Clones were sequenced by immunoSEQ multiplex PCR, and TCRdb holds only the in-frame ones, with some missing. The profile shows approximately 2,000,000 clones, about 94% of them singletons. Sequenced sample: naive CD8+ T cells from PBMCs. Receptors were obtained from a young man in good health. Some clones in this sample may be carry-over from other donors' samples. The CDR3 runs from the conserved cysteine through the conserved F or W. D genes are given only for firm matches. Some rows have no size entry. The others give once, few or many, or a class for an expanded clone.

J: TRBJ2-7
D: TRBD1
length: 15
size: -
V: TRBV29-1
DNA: TGCAGCGTTGTCTTCCGGGACAGGGTGTTGGACGAGCAGTACTTC
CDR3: CSVVFRDRVLDEQYF

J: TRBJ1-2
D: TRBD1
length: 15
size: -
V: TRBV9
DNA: TGTGCCAGCAGCGTAGAGGGACAGGGTCGGTATGGCTACACCTTC
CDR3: CASSVEGQGRYGYTF

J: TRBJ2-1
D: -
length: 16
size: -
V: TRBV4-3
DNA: TGCGCCAGCAGCCAGAACAGCCGCCCGGCCTACAATGAGCAGTTCTTC
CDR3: CASSQNSRPAYNEQFF

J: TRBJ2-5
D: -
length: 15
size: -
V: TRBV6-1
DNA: TGTGCCAGCAGTGAAGGTAGTAGCAGGTGGGAGACCCAGTACTTC
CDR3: CASSEGSSRWETQYF

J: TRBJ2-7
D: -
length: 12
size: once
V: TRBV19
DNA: TGTGCCAGTAGTCCGGACAGCCACGAGCAGTACTTC
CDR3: CASSPDSHEQYF

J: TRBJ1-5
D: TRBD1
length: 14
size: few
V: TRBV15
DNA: TGTGCCACCAGCCGTGGACAGGGCAATCAGCCCCAGCATTTT
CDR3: CATSRGQGNQPQHF

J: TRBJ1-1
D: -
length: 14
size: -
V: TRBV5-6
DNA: TGTGCCAGCAGCTGGGTGGACGGGAACACTGAAGCTTTCTTT
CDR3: CASSWVDGNTEAFF

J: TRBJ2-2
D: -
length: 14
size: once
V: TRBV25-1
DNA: TGTGCCAGCAGTGAATTATCTTACACCGGGGAGCTGTTTTTT
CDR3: CASSELSYTGELFF

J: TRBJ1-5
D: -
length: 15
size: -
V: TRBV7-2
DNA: TGTGCCAGCAGCTTATACAGCTATAGCAATCAGCCCCAGCATTTT
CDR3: CASSLYSYSNQPQHF

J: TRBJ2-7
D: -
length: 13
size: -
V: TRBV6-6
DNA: TGTGCCAGCAGTTACTCTGGGCCGTACGAGCAGTACTTC
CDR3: CASSYSGPYEQYF

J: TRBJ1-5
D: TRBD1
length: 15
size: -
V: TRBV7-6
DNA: TGTGCCAGCAGCCTTGGGACAGATAGCAATCAGCCCCAGCATTTT
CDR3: CASSLGTDSNQPQHF

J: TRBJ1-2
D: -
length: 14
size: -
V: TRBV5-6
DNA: TGTGCCAACAGCCCGTATGACCAGCGACTGGGCTACACCTTC
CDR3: CANSPYDQRLGYTF

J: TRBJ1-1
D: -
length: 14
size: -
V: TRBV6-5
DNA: TGTGCCAGCAGTTACTCGAAACAGCCGACTGAAGCTTTCTTT
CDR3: CASSYSKQPTEAFF

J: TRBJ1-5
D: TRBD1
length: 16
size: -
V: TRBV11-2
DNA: TGTGCCAGCAGCCTGTCAACAGGGGGTAGCAATCAGCCCCAGCATTTT
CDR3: CASSLSTGGSNQPQHF

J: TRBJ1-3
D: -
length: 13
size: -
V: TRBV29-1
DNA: TGCAGCGTGCCGGGACGGCCTGGAAACACCATATATTTT
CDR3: CSVPGRPGNTIYF

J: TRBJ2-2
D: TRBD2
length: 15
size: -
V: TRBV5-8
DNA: TGTGCCAGCAGCTCGACTAGCTCGAACACCGGGGAGCTGTTTTTT
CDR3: CASSSTSSNTGELFF

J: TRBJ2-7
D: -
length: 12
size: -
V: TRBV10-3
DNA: TGTGCCATCAGTGAGGTGGCATACGAGCAGTACTTC
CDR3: CAISEVAYEQYF

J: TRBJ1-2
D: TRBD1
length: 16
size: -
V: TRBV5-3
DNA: TGTGCCAGAAGCCCCTGCATTGGACAGGGTCACTATGGCTACACCTTC
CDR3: CARSPCIGQGHYGYTF

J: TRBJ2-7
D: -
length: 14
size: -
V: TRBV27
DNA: TGTGCCAGCAGTTCGACAAGAGACTCCTACGAGCAGTACTTC
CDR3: CASSSTRDSYEQYF

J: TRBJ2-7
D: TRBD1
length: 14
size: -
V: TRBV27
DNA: TGTGCCAGCAGTTCCCGGGACAGGGCTTACGAGCAGTACTTC
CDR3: CASSSRDRAYEQYF

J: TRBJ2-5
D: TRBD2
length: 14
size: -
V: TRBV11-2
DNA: TGTGCCAGCAGCTTGGGCGGGAGGGGAGAGACCCAGTACTTC
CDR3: CASSLGGRGETQYF

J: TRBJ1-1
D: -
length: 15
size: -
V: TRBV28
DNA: TGTGCCAGCAGTTTATCGAGAACAGGGATGCCTGAAGCTTTCTTT
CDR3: CASSLSRTGMPEAFF

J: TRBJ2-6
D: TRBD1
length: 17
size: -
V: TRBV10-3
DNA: TGTGCCATCAGTGAGATTGACAGGGGAATTGAGGCCAACGTCCTGACTTTC
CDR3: CAISEIDRGIEANVLTF

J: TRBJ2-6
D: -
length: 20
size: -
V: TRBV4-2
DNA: TGTGCCAGCAGCCAAGGGGTTTTGAGGACCGGGCCGTCGGGGGCCAACGTCCTGACTTTC
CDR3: CASSQGVLRTGPSGANVLTF

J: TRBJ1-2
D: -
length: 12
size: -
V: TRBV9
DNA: TGTGCCAGCAGCACGGACAGCTATGGCTACACCTTC
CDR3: CASSTDSYGYTF

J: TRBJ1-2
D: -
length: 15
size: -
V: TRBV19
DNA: TGTGCCAGTAGTACCTACAGGGAGTTGGACTATGGCTACACCTTC
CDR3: CASSTYRELDYGYTF

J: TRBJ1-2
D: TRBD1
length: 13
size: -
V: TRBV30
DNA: TGTGCCTGCTCGACAGGGGCCGTCTATGGCTACACCTTC
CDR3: CACSTGAVYGYTF

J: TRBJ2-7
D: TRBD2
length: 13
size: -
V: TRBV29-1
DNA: TGCAGCGTGAGACTAGCGGGAGTGTTCGAGCAGTACTTC
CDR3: CSVRLAGVFEQYF

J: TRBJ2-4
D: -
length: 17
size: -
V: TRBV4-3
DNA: TGCGCCAGCAGCCAAGAGGCTCGACTGGGCGCCAAAAACATTCAGTACTTC
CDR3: CASSQEARLGAKNIQYF